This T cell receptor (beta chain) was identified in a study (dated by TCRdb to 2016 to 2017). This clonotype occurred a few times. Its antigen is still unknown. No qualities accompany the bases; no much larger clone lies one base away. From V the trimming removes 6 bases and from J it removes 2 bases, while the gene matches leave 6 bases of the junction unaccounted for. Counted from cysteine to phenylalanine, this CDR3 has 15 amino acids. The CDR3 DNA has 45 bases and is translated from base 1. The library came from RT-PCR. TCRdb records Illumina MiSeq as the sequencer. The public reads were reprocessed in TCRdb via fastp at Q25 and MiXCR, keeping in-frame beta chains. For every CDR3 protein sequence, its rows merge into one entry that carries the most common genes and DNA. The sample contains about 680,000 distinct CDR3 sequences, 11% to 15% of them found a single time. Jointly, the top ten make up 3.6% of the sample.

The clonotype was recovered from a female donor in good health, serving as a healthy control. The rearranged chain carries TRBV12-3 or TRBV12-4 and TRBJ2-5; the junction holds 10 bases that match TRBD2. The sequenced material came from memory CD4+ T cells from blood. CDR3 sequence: CASSYSGGPQETQYF. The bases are TGTGCCAGCAGCTATAGCGGGGGGCCGCAAGAGACCCAGTACTTC.